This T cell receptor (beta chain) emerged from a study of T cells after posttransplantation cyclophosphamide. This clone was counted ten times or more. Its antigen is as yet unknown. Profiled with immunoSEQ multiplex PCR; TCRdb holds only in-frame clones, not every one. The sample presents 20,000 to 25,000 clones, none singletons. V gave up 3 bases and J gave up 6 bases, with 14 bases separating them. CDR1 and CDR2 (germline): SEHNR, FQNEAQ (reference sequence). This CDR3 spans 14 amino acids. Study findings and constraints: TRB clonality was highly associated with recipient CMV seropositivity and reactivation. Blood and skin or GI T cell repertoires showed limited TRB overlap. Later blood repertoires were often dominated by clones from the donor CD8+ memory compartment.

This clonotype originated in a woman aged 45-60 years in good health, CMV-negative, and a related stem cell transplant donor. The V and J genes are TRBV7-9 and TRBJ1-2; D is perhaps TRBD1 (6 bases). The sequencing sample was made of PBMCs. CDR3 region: CASSFGRTVHGYTF. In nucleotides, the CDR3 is TGTGCCAGCAGCTTTGGTAGGACAGTACATGGCTACACCTTC.